The rows below give T cell receptor beta chains drawn from one sample of a study of blood T cell repertoires in COVID-19. Assay used: immunoSEQ multiplex PCR; TCRdb lists only in-frame clones, some missing. The sample shows fewer than 300,000 clones, roughly 90% of them seen only once. Material for sequencing was PBMCs or T cells enriched from blood (not recorded which). Receptor source: a woman in her thirties or forties with acute COVID-19. Each CDR3 is given with its conserved first and last residue. The order of the fields is J gene, V gene, D gene, clone size, CDR3 protein, CDR3 DNA. A D gene is named only where the DNA matches it firmly. Expanded clones are given a class, and other clones once, few, many or no size at all.

J gene: TRBJ2-1
V gene: TRBV30
D gene: .
clone size: .
CDR3 protein: CALDRGRDIWGYNEQFF
CDR3 DNA: TGTGCCTTAGACCGGGGGAGGGACATATGGGGATACAATGAGCAGTTCTTC

J gene: TRBJ2-7
V gene: TRBV11-3
D gene: TRBD2
clone size: .
CDR3 protein: CASSEQTSGLTYEQYF
CDR3 DNA: TGTGCCAGCAGCGAACAGACTAGCGGCTTGACCTACGAGCAGTACTTC

J gene: TRBJ2-1
V gene: TRBV9
D gene: .
clone size: .
CDR3 protein: CASSVGVGTALNEQFF
CDR3 DNA: TGTGCCAGCAGCGTAGGGGTGGGGACTGCGCTAAATGAGCAGTTCTTC

J gene: TRBJ1-6
V gene: TRBV6-5
D gene: TRBD1
clone size: .
CDR3 protein: CASSYSGQYNSPLHF
CDR3 DNA: TGTGCCAGCAGTTACTCGGGACAGTATAATTCACCCCTCCACTTT

J gene: TRBJ1-3
V gene: TRBV5-1
D gene: .
clone size: .
CDR3 protein: CASKLNINSGNTIYF
CDR3 DNA: TGCGCCAGCAAGTTAAACATCAACTCTGGAAACACCATATATTTT

J gene: TRBJ1-1
V gene: TRBV6-5
D gene: .
clone size: .
CDR3 protein: CASTLGLGNTEAFF
CDR3 DNA: TGTGCCAGCACCCTTGGTCTAGGGAACACTGAAGCTTTCTTT

J gene: TRBJ2-5
V gene: TRBV30
D gene: TRBD2
clone size: .
CDR3 protein: CAWSVPAGSRTQYF
CDR3 DNA: TGTGCCTGGAGTGTTCCAGCGGGAAGTCGGACCCAGTACTTC

J gene: TRBJ1-5
V gene: TRBV5-8
D gene: .
clone size: .
CDR3 protein: CASSFGRVVQPQHF
CDR3 DNA: TGTGCCAGCAGCTTTGGCAGGGTGGTGCAGCCCCAGCATTTT

J gene: TRBJ2-5
V gene: TRBV5-1
D gene: TRBD1
clone size: once
CDR3 protein: CASSFETYRGRRETQYF
CDR3 DNA: TGCGCCAGCAGCTTCGAAACGTACAGGGGGCGCAGGGAGACCCAGTACTTC

J gene: TRBJ1-6
V gene: TRBV28
D gene: TRBD1
clone size: .
CDR3 protein: CASSIQGGEYSPLHF
CDR3 DNA: TGTGCCAGCAGTATACAGGGGGGTGAGTATTCACCCCTCCACTTT

J gene: TRBJ2-3
V gene: TRBV3-1/TRBV3-2
D gene: .
clone size: few
CDR3 protein: CASSPYARTDTQYF
CDR3 DNA: TGTGCCAGCAGCCCCTACGCCCGGACAGATACGCAGTATTTT

J gene: TRBJ2-7
V gene: TRBV9
D gene: TRBD1
clone size: .
CDR3 protein: CASSVEAGGSYEQYF
CDR3 DNA: TGTGCCAGCAGCGTAGAGGCAGGGGGTTCCTACGAGCAGTACTTC

J gene: TRBJ2-5
V gene: TRBV6-5
D gene: .
clone size: .
CDR3 protein: CASSMGGSQETQYF
CDR3 DNA: TGTGCCAGCAGCATGGGAGGCTCTCAAGAGACCCAGTACTTC

J gene: TRBJ1-5
V gene: TRBV6-5
D gene: TRBD1
clone size: .
CDR3 protein: CASTWGQGVQPQHF
CDR3 DNA: TGTGCCAGCACCTGGGGACAGGGGGTCCAGCCCCAGCATTTT

J gene: TRBJ2-3
V gene: TRBV5-1
D gene: TRBD2
clone size: .
CDR3 protein: CASSLVLAEDTQYF
CDR3 DNA: TGCGCCAGCAGCTTAGTACTAGCGGAAGATACGCAGTATTTT

J gene: TRBJ1-1
V gene: TRBV10-3
D gene: TRBD1
clone size: .
CDR3 protein: CAISESGTVAFF
CDR3 DNA: TGTGCCATCAGTGAGTCAGGGACAGTGGCTTTCTTT

J gene: TRBJ2-1
V gene: TRBV18
D gene: TRBD2
clone size: .
CDR3 protein: CASSPGLLAGGRSYNEQFF
CDR3 DNA: TGTGCCAGCTCACCAGGCCTACTAGCGGGGGGCCGGTCCTACAATGAGCAGTTCTTC

J gene: TRBJ2-7
V gene: TRBV6-1
D gene: .
clone size: .
CDR3 protein: CASSEYRLYEQYF
CDR3 DNA: TGTGCCAGCAGTGAATATCGACTCTACGAGCAGTACTTC

J gene: TRBJ1-4
V gene: TRBV19
D gene: TRBD1
clone size: .
CDR3 protein: CASSITPGQGNEKLFF
CDR3 DNA: TGTGCCAGTAGTATTACGCCGGGACAGGGGAATGAAAAACTGTTTTTT

J gene: TRBJ1-2
V gene: TRBV7-8
D gene: .
clone size: .
CDR3 protein: CASSPEAGRGYTF
CDR3 DNA: TGTGCCAGCAGCCCAGAGGCAGGGCGTGGCTACACCTTC

J gene: TRBJ1-2
V gene: TRBV27
D gene: .
clone size: .
CDR3 protein: CASSGLAGSRFGYTF
CDR3 DNA: TGTGCCAGCAGTGGACTAGCCGGGAGTCGTTTTGGCTACACCTTC

J gene: TRBJ2-2
V gene: TRBV19
D gene: .
clone size: .
CDR3 protein: CASSMGQNTGELFF
CDR3 DNA: TGTGCCAGTAGTATGGGACAGAACACCGGGGAGCTGTTTTTT

J gene: TRBJ1-6
V gene: TRBV12-5
D gene: .
clone size: .
CDR3 protein: CASGLVGSGRGFNSPLHF
CDR3 DNA: TGTGCTAGTGGTTTGGTAGGGTCGGGCAGGGGTTTTAATTCACCCCTCCACTTT

J gene: TRBJ1-1
V gene: TRBV6-2/TRBV6-3
D gene: TRBD1
clone size: once
CDR3 protein: CASSYSAGTGGRNTEAFF
CDR3 DNA: TGTGCCAGCAGTTATTCCGCCGGGACAGGGGGGAGGAACACTGAAGCTTTCTTT

J gene: TRBJ1-4
V gene: TRBV9
D gene: TRBD1
clone size: .
CDR3 protein: CASGTGNEKLFF
CDR3 DNA: TGTGCCAGCGGGACAGGGAATGAAAAACTGTTTTTT

J gene: TRBJ1-5
V gene: TRBV19
D gene: TRBD1
clone size: once
CDR3 protein: CASSRIDRDQPQHF
CDR3 DNA: TGTGCCAGTAGTAGGATCGACAGGGATCAGCCCCAGCATTTT

J gene: TRBJ1-1
V gene: TRBV30
D gene: .
clone size: .
CDR3 protein: CAWSSQGKTEAFF
CDR3 DNA: TGTGCCTGGAGTAGCCAGGGGAAGACTGAAGCTTTCTTT

J gene: TRBJ1-2
V gene: TRBV28
D gene: .
clone size: .
CDR3 protein: CASSLIAVNYGYTF
CDR3 DNA: TGTGCCAGCAGTTTGATTGCAGTTAACTATGGCTACACCTTC

J gene: TRBJ1-2
V gene: TRBV6-5
D gene: .
clone size: .
CDR3 protein: CASGEGRGGYTF
CDR3 DNA: TGTGCCAGTGGGGAGGGGCGCGGAGGCTACACCTTC

J gene: TRBJ2-7
V gene: TRBV28
D gene: .
clone size: .
CDR3 protein: CASSFPSKTPRDKSIYEQYF
CDR3 DNA: TGTGCCAGCAGTTTCCCCTCTAAGACGCCCCGGGACAAATCGATCTACGAGCAGTACTTC

J gene: TRBJ2-3
V gene: TRBV5-1
D gene: .
clone size: .
CDR3 protein: CASSPPGIPGTDTQYF
CDR3 DNA: TGCGCCAGCAGCCCGCCCGGGATACCAGGCACAGATACGCAGTATTTT

J gene: TRBJ2-1
V gene: TRBV19
D gene: TRBD2
clone size: .
CDR3 protein: CASSIEGLGNEQFF
CDR3 DNA: TGTGCCAGTAGTATAGAGGGACTAGGCAATGAGCAGTTCTTC

J gene: TRBJ1-5
V gene: TRBV2
D gene: .
clone size: .
CDR3 protein: CASSGSDKSNQPQHF
CDR3 DNA: TGTGCCAGCAGTGGGTCAGACAAGAGCAATCAGCCCCAGCATTTT

J gene: TRBJ2-3
V gene: TRBV11-3
D gene: .
clone size: .
CDR3 protein: CASSLGGSLSTDTQYF
CDR3 DNA: TGTGCCAGCAGCTTAGGAGGGTCCCTTTCCACAGATACGCAGTATTTT

J gene: TRBJ1-6
V gene: TRBV28
D gene: TRBD1
clone size: .
CDR3 protein: CASKPGQASISLHF
CDR3 DNA: TGTGCCAGCAAACCGGGACAGGCCTCTATATCCCTCCACTTT

J gene: TRBJ2-2
V gene: TRBV5-6
D gene: .
clone size: .
CDR3 protein: CASSFEGGRELFF
CDR3 DNA: TGTGCCAGCAGCTTTGAGGGAGGTCGGGAGCTGTTTTTT

J gene: TRBJ2-3
V gene: TRBV5-4
D gene: .
clone size: .
CDR3 protein: CASSLVDRLTDTQYF
CDR3 DNA: TGTGCCAGCAGCTTGGTTGACAGGCTCACAGATACGCAGTATTTT

J gene: TRBJ1-2
V gene: TRBV24-1
D gene: .
clone size: .
CDR3 protein: CATSVDSRYGYTF
CDR3 DNA: TGTGCCACCAGTGTGGACAGCCGGTATGGCTACACCTTC

J gene: TRBJ2-3
V gene: TRBV19
D gene: TRBD2
clone size: .
CDR3 protein: CASSPWTSEYTDTQYF
CDR3 DNA: TGTGCCAGTAGTCCCTGGACTAGCGAGTACACAGATACGCAGTATTTT

J gene: TRBJ1-5
V gene: TRBV6-1
D gene: .
clone size: .
CDR3 protein: CASSESVANSHQPQHF
CDR3 DNA: TGTGCCAGCAGTGAAAGTGTCGCGAACAGCCATCAGCCCCAGCATTTT

J gene: TRBJ1-1
V gene: TRBV7-2
D gene: TRBD1
clone size: .
CDR3 protein: CASSPDRAVFEAFF
CDR3 DNA: TGTGCCAGCAGCCCAGACAGGGCGGTATTTGAAGCTTTCTTT

J gene: TRBJ2-2
V gene: TRBV6-5
D gene: .
clone size: .
CDR3 protein: CASSYSQNTGELFF
CDR3 DNA: TGTGCCAGCAGTTACTCCCAGAACACCGGGGAGCTGTTTTTT

J gene: TRBJ2-2
V gene: TRBV6-5
D gene: .
clone size: .
CDR3 protein: CASRRTPNTGELFF
CDR3 DNA: TGTGCCAGCAGGCGGACACCGAACACCGGGGAGCTGTTTTTT

J gene: TRBJ2-5
V gene: TRBV11-3
D gene: .
clone size: .
CDR3 protein: CASRYEETQYF
CDR3 DNA: TGTGCCAGCAGATATGAGGAGACCCAGTACTTC

J gene: TRBJ2-1
V gene: TRBV24-1
D gene: TRBD2
clone size: .
CDR3 protein: CATSAHVGTSGGPNNEQFF
CDR3 DNA: TGTGCCACCAGTGCCCATGTTGGGACTAGCGGGGGACCTAACAATGAGCAGTTCTTC

J gene: TRBJ2-5
V gene: TRBV5-1
D gene: TRBD2
clone size: .
CDR3 protein: CASSLYSGGLKTQYF
CDR3 DNA: TGCGCCAGCAGCTTATATAGCGGGGGCCTCAAGACCCAGTACTTC

J gene: TRBJ1-1
V gene: TRBV5-1
D gene: .
clone size: .
CDR3 protein: CASSNQPGKSDGDTEAFF
CDR3 DNA: TGCGCCAGCAGCAACCAACCCGGGAAGTCGGACGGAGACACTGAAGCTTTCTTT

J gene: TRBJ2-3
V gene: TRBV9
D gene: TRBD2
clone size: few
CDR3 protein: CASSVVTGGQDTQYF
CDR3 DNA: TGTGCCAGCAGCGTAGTGACGGGAGGGCAAGATACGCAGTATTTT

J gene: TRBJ1-3
V gene: TRBV10-3
D gene: .
clone size: .
CDR3 protein: CAISESTGSGNTIYF
CDR3 DNA: TGTGCCATCAGTGAGTCGACAGGCTCTGGAAACACCATATATTTT

J gene: TRBJ1-2
V gene: TRBV2
D gene: .
clone size: once
CDR3 protein: CRLGGPRGYTF
CDR3 DNA: TGTCGATTAGGGGGTCCCCGCGGCTACACCTTC

J gene: TRBJ1-4
V gene: TRBV7-6
D gene: .
clone size: .
CDR3 protein: CASSFDRTNEKLFF
CDR3 DNA: TGTGCCAGCAGCTTCGACAGAACAAATGAAAAACTGTTTTTT

J gene: TRBJ1-2
V gene: TRBV4-1
D gene: .
clone size: .
CDR3 protein: CASSPSLYRDTANYGYTF
CDR3 DNA: TGCGCCAGCAGCCCTTCCCTTTACCGGGACACGGCTAACTATGGCTACACCTTC

J gene: TRBJ1-6
V gene: TRBV7-2
D gene: .
clone size: once
CDR3 protein: CASSSPSGGPNSPLHF
CDR3 DNA: TGTGCCAGCAGCTCCCCGTCGGGGGGCCCAAATTCACCCCTCCACTTT

J gene: TRBJ2-1
V gene: TRBV10-3
D gene: .
clone size: .
CDR3 protein: CAIRSSSGVAYNEQFF
CDR3 DNA: TGTGCCATCAGGAGTAGTTCGGGAGTAGCCTACAATGAGCAGTTCTTC

J gene: TRBJ2-1
V gene: TRBV5-3
D gene: TRBD2
clone size: .
CDR3 protein: CARGGTPSSYNEQFF
CDR3 DNA: TGTGCCAGGGGGGGGACCCCGAGCTCCTACAATGAGCAGTTCTTC

J gene: TRBJ2-5
V gene: TRBV7-6
D gene: TRBD2
clone size: .
CDR3 protein: CASSPRLAGGKETQYF
CDR3 DNA: TGTGCCAGCAGCCCCAGACTAGCGGGGGGGAAAGAGACCCAGTACTTC

J gene: TRBJ2-4
V gene: TRBV9
D gene: .
clone size: .
CDR3 protein: CASSVDLGNIQYF
CDR3 DNA: TGTGCCAGCAGCGTAGACCTAGGAAACATTCAGTACTTC

J gene: TRBJ2-1
V gene: TRBV11-1
D gene: .
clone size: .
CDR3 protein: CASSFGQSLLNEQFF
CDR3 DNA: TGTGCCAGCAGCTTTGGTCAGTCGCTTTTGAATGAGCAGTTCTTC

J gene: TRBJ2-3
V gene: TRBV7-9
D gene: TRBD2
clone size: few
CDR3 protein: CASSLGLGSDTQYF
CDR3 DNA: TGTGCCAGCAGCCTGGGACTAGGATCAGATACGCAGTATTTT